One T cell receptor beta chain is described in this entry. What it binds is not known. This specimen belongs to a study of T cell responses to AZD1222 COVID-19 vaccine. Study at large: Second doses were pooled across both intervals (about 4 or about 12 weeks).

Germline CDR1 LNHDA, CDR2 SQIVND (reference sequence). V lost 3 bases and J 8 bases, leaving 4 bases between the germline ends. This CDR3 comprises 11 residues. Produced via immunoSEQ multiplex PCR; TCRdb's table is partial and in-frame only. Of 90,000 to 150,000 clones detected, 70% to 90% appear once; the ten largest clones hold 4% to 5.5%. Regarding the study as a whole: Compared with day 0, the breadth and depth of the Spike-specific TCR repertoire rose significantly after two doses of AZD1222. It should be noted that donors were predominantly white British and more often female, and clonal diversity was possibly underestimated. Seropositivity was recorded at baseline in only 6 or 7 AZD1222 recipients.

This specimen was peripheral blood, taken on day 0 of AZD1222 vaccination. The sequence came from an adult in good health. This rearrangement joins TRBV19 to TRBJ1-4; no reliable D call. The CDR3 loop reads CASSIREKLFF. In nucleotides, the CDR3 is TGTGCCAGTAGTATTAGAGAAAAACTGTTTTTT.